Listed here is a single TCR beta chain. As yet, its antigen is unknown. This sample was taken from a study of T cells in localized non-small cell lung cancer. Study findings and constraints: Adjacent uninvolved lung had the highest clonality, suggesting focused antigen responses.

TCRdb's table, derived via immunoSEQ multiplex PCR, lists solely in-frame clones and lacks some. The sample yields about 54,000 clones, under 85% seen once. Germline CDR1 reads LNHDA; CDR2 reads SQIVND (reference sequence). V was pared by 8 bases and J by 5 bases, with 7 bases between. The CDR3 has 12 residues. This sequence was found in a female donor of 60 years or more with stage II squamous cell lung carcinoma. The chain carries TRBV19 and TRBJ1-6; D not certain. The sequencing used peripheral blood, collected before any cancer treatment. CDR3: CASCVHNSPLHF. CDR3 coding DNA: TGTGCCAGTTGCGTTCATAATTCACCCCTCCACTTT.